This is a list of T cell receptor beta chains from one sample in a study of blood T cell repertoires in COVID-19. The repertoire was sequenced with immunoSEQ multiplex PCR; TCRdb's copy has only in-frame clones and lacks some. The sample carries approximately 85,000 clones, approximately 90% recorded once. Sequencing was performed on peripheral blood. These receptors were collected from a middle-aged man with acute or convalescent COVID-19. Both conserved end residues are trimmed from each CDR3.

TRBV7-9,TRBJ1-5,ASSSAGSQPQH
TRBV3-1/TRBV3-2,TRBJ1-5,ASSRGTGSNQPQH
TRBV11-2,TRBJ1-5,ASSLVGGSSNQPQH
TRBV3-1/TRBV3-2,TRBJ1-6,ASSPRGQGEYDSPLH
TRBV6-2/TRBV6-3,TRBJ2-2,ASSSTTSGAGELF
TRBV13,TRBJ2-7,ASSSSTGEQY
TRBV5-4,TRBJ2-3,ASAFWGLAGVTTDTQY
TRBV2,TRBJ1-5,ASSVARVTQPQH
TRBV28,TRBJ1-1,ASRWTGGRTEAF
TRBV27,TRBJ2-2,ASSPSWRKDGELF
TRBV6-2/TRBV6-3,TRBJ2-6,ASSTDSSSGANVLT
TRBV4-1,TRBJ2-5,ASSPDRSGETQY
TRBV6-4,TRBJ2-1,ASSDSRGYHNEQF
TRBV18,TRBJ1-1,ASRQRASGNTEAF
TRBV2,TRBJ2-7,ASSAGTGYYEQY
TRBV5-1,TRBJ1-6,ASSPGSGNSPLH
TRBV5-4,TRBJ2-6,ASSIKGAGGANVLT
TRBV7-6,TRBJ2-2,ASSLLGGGGHTGELF
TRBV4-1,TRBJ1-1,ASSQERQGAMNTEAF
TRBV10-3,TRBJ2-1,AISEPGGDEQF
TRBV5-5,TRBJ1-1,ASSYNFLQGGDTEAF
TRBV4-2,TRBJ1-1,ASSQDLRGSRNTEAF
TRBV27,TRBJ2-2,ASSQGAGMNTGELF
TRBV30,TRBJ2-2,AWSVRNAGGELF
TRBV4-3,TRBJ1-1,ASRGWNTEAF
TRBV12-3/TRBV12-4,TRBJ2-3,ASNPPEADTQY
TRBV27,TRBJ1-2,ASSFKGRVYT
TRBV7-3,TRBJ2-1,ASSSALAGGNEQF
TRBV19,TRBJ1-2,ASSPAWSDGYT
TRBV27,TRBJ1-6,ASSPRQGNSPLH
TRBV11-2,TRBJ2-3,ASSSRNMRATDTQY
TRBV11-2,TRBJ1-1,ASSRDRRNTEAF
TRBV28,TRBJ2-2,ASSRGTSGNTGELF
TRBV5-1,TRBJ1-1,ASSLIQIQNTEAF
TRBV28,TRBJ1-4,ASSATGSNIEKLF
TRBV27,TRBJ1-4,ASSLTGGAVEKLF
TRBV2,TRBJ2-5,ASGTSGGWVQETQY
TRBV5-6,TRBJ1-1,ASKGGGMSF
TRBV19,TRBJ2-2,AGGDRAGGELF
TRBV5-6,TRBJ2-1,ASSFLAVASYNEQF
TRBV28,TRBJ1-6,ATSDSYNSPLH
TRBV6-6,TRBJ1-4,ASSPDRVSRTNEKLF
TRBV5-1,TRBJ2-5,ASSLELEETQY
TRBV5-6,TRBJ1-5,ASSWIYRGFRDQPQH
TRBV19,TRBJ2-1,ASTLTVAGGEQF
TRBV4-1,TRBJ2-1,ASSQLPGQGSYNEQF
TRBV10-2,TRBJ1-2,ASSVTGDYGYT
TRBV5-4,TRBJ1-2,ASSLGTAYGYT
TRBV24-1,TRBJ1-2,ATSDPLRGDYGYT
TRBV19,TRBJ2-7,ASSQGGYEQY
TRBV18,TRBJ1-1,ASSPPDRVEAF
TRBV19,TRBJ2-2,ASSVRQPNTGELF
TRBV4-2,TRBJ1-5,ASSQDPGRGNQPQH